The 14 T cell receptor beta chains reported below all come from one sample, sequenced in a study of blood T cell repertoires in COVID-19. Here immunoSEQ multiplex PCR was the method, and the copy in TCRdb shows in-frame clones only, minus some. The profile shows tens of thousands of clones, 75% to 85% of them singletons. The sequenced sample consisted of peripheral blood. The receptors stem from a human donor in a cohort sampled during active COVID-19.

A few counts support this clone. This chain connects TRBV5-1 to TRBJ2-5; a possible D gene is TRBD1 (5 bases). Germline CDR1 reads SGHRS; CDR2 reads YFSETQ. V was cut by 0 bases and J by 5 bases, with 14 bases left in between. CDR3 length equals 15 residues. CDR3 residues: CASSLEQALEETQYF. The CDR3 DNA sequence: TGCGCCAGCAGCTTGGAACAGGCCCTGGAGGAGACCCAGTACTTC. The variable domain in full, with the rest retrieved from reference TRBV5-1 and TRBJ2-5, is KAGVTQTPRYLIKTRGQQVTLSCSPISGHRSVSWYQQTPGQGLQFLFEYFSETQRNKGNFPGRFSGRQFSNSRSEMNVSTLELGDSALYLCASSLEQALEETQYFGPGTRLLVL.

This clone was counted once. J is TRBJ2-2 and V is TRBV3-1 (or the pseudogene TRBV3-2), with TRBD1 matching 8 bases. Unmatched junction bases numbered 4, after V lost 4 bases and J lost 0 bases. CDR3 length equals 16 residues. CDR1 is LGHDT, CDR2 YNNKEL, per germline (reference sequence). The CDR3 reads CASSPTGEPNTGELFF. The CDR3 nucleotides read TGTGCCAGCAGCCCGACAGGGGAACCGAACACCGGGGAGCTGTTTTTT.

V and J are TRBV3-1 (or the pseudogene TRBV3-2) and TRBJ2-3; possible D gene TRBD1, 5 bases. V was pared by 6 bases and J by 5 bases, with 15 bases between. The CDR3 runs to 14 residues. Germline assignment: CDR1 LGHDT and CDR2 YNNKEL (reference sequence). CDR3 sequence: CASRQGGARDTQYF. DNA for the CDR3: TGTGCCAGCAGGCAGGGCGGTGCTAGAGATACGCAGTATTTT.

In DNA form, the CDR3 reads TGCGCCAGCAGCTTTATAGGGGTGAGTGACACTGAAGCTTTCTTT. Translating it yields CASSFIGVSDTEAFF. This chain connects TRBV5-1 to TRBJ1-1, with D perhaps matching TRBD1 (5 bases). The V and J ends lost 2 bases and 3 bases respectively, with 14 bases between them. The V gene's germline CDR1 is SGHRS and CDR2 YFSETQ. The CDR3 has 15 amino acids.

The V gene is TRBV6-2 or TRBV6-3, the J gene TRBJ1-2; no definite D call. The CDR3 sequence is 14 residues long. V lost 0 bases, J lost 2 bases, and 7 bases lay in between. Germline-derived CDR1 and CDR2 are MNHEY and SVGEGT. The chain's CDR3 is CASSYSSRNYGYTF. DNA for the CDR3: TGTGCCAGCAGTTACTCGAGCAGGAACTATGGCTACACCTTC.

The chain is built from TRBV5-1 and TRBJ2-1, with no clear D. This CDR3 spans 13 amino acids. Deletions cut 2 bases from V and 10 bases from J, with 13 bases between. CDR1 is SGHRS, CDR2 YFSETQ, per germline. CDR3: CASSLQSSLEQFF. For the CDR3, the DNA is TGCGCCAGCAGCTTACAGTCGAGCCTAGAGCAGTTCTTC.

The gene calls are TRBV21-1 and TRBJ2-1; the table's D gene call, TRBD2, was not cross checked with the DNA. TRBV21-1 is a recognized pseudogene. CDR3 length: 17 residues. CDR3 loop: CASSTGLAGGIYNEQFF. The CDR3, as DNA: TGTGCCAGCAGCACCGGACTAGCGGGAGGGATCTACAATGAGCAGTTCTTC.

The V and J genes are TRBV10-3 and TRBJ1-4, with 7 bases aligning to TRBD1. Per germline, CDR1 ENHRY and CDR2 SYGVKD. V was clipped by 6 bases and J by 7 bases; unmatched bases: 11. The CDR3 loop spans 15 amino acids. In nucleotides, the CDR3 is TGTGCCATCAGCAAACATACAGGGGTTGCTGAAAAACTGTTTTTT. Its protein product is CAISKHTGVAEKLFF.

V usage is TRBV27 and J usage is TRBJ2-5, with D possibly being TRBD2 (6 bases). V was cut by 4 bases and J by 2 bases, with 8 bases left in between. This CDR3 region has 13 residues. CDR1 MNHEY and CDR2 SMNVEV come from the germline V gene (reference sequence). CDR3 DNA sequence: TGTGCCAGCAGTTGGGGGGTACAAGAGACCCAGTACTTC. Translated: CASSWGVQETQYF.

V gene TRBV11-1 combines with J gene TRBJ2-7; D is perhaps TRBD1 (6 bases). V dropped 0 bases and J dropped 3 bases, with 12 bases sitting between them. The germline gives CDR1 SGHAT, CDR2 FQDESV (reference sequence). The CDR3 is made up of 15 amino acids. The CDR3 is CASSLAQGPNYEQYF. The CDR3 DNA is TGTGCCAGCAGCTTAGCGCAGGGGCCAAACTACGAGCAGTACTTC. The full variable domain, in which reference TRBV11-1 and TRBJ2-7 provide the parts outside the CDR3, is EAEVAQSPRYKITEKSQAVAFWCDPISGHATLYWYRQILGQGPELLVQFQDESVVDDSQLPKDRFSAERLKGVDSTLKIQPAELGDSAMYLCASSLAQGPNYEQYFGPGTRLTVT.

This chain links TRBV5-5 with TRBJ1-1; a possible D gene is TRBD1 (6 bases). CDR3 length: 15 residues. Looked up from germline, CDR1 is SGHKS and CDR2 is YYEKEE (reference sequence). V was shortened by 4 bases and J by 1 base, with 14 bases between the two germline ends. CDR3 coding DNA: TGTGCCAGCAGCCGCGCACCGGGACAGAACACTGAAGCTTTCTTT. It codes for CASSRAPGQNTEAFF. Filled out from reference TRBV5-5 and TRBJ1-1, the complete variable domain reads DAGVTQSPTHLIKTRGQQVTLRCSPISGHKSVSWYQQVLGQGPQFIFQYYEKEERGRGNFPDRFSARQFPNYSSELNVNALLLGDSALYLCASSRAPGQNTEAFFGQGTRLTVV.

The chain couples TRBV18 to TRBJ2-2; 7 nucleotides match TRBD1. The ends lost 2 bases at V and 0 bases at J; junction bases unmatched: 3. The CDR3 consists of 16 residues. CDR1 is KGHSH, CDR2 LQKENI, per germline. The CDR3 sequence is CASSPSGTANTGELFF. CDR3 DNA sequence: TGTGCCAGCTCACCATCAGGGACAGCGAACACCGGGGAGCTGTTTTTT.

The chain couples TRBV10-1 to TRBJ1-1; TRBD1 is a possible D gene (6 bases). This CDR3 region has 14 residues. The V end lost 2 bases, the J end lost 2 bases, and 9 bases lay between the germline ends. Germline-derived CDR1 and CDR2 are WNHNN and SYGVQD (reference sequence). CDR3 nucleotides: TGCGCCAGCAGTGAGCCAGGGGTAAACACTGAAGCTTTCTTT. It specifies CASSEPGVNTEAFF.

This chain connects TRBV6-5 to TRBJ2-1; no reliable D call. The CDR3 contains 13 residues. The germline V gene encodes CDR1 MNHEY and CDR2 SVGAGI. Trimming took off 6 bases at V and 5 bases at J, with 11 bases between the two ends. The CDR3: CASSHALDNEQFF. In DNA, the CDR3 is TGTGCCAGCAGCCACGCCTTAGACAATGAGCAGTTCTTC.